The 9 T cell receptor beta chains below were found in one sample sequenced in a study of vaccination and CD4 T cells after COVID-19. Antigen specificity for these receptors is unknown. Stated treatment: roughly ten-day PBMC culture with coronavirus spike peptide pools or control peptides (ViraFEST assay). Sequenced with the Oncomine TCR Beta short-read assay was DNA taken from cultured CD4+ T cells. TCRdb reprocessed the PCR reads with MiXCR, giving one entry per CDR3 protein. Of just under 8,500 distinct CDR3 sequences listed, 55% to 75% are singletons. Material: CD4+ T cells from blood, cultured in vitro. These receptors all come from a human donor who had recovered from COVID-19.

The genes are TRBV20-1 and TRBJ1-2; D possibly corresponds to TRBD1 (6 bases). V lost 5 bases and J 4 bases, leaving 17 bases between the germline ends. Germline lookup yields CDR1 DFQATT and CDR2 SNEGSKA (reference sequence). The CDR3 covers 14 residues. The CDR3 spells CSAPPRQGTYGYTF. The CDR3 nucleotides are TGCAGTGCTCCCCCAAGGCAGGGGACCTATGGCTACACCTTC.

The J gene is TRBJ1-3, the V gene TRBV12-3 or TRBV12-4; no firm D call. This CDR3 has 13 residues. Here the CDR3 reads CASDVQRGNTIYF. The CDR3 bases are TGTGCTAGCGACGTTCAGCGAGGAAACACCATATATTTT.

The chain recombines TRBV20-1 with TRBJ1-5, with a possible D match to TRBD1 (5 bases). Germline CDR1 reads DFQATT; CDR2 reads SNEGSKA (reference sequence). The CDR3 runs 12 residues. Trimming cost V 6 bases and J 5 bases, with 11 bases left between them. This CDR3 reads CSARQGDQPQHF. The CDR3 DNA reads TGCAGTGCCAGACAAGGGGATCAGCCCCAGCATTTT.

The chain couples TRBV7-3 to TRBJ2-7; 9 bases are shared with TRBD1. The CDR3 spans 14 residues. The V and J ends lost 6 bases and 5 bases, in that order; junction bases with no gene match: 8. Germline values: CDR1 SGHTA, CDR2 FQGTGA. The CDR3 is CASSPGTGSHEQYF. For the CDR3, the DNA is TGTGCCAGCAGTCCTGGGACAGGGTCCCACGAGCAGTACTTC.

This clonotype was seen a handful of times. This chain uses TRBV20-1 with TRBJ1-5; D gene unclear. This CDR3 contains 15 residues. V lost 6 bases and J 0 bases, leaving 15 bases between the germline ends. The germline V gene has CDR1 DFQATT and CDR2 SNEGSKA (reference sequence). Written as DNA, the CDR3 is TGCAGTGCCCTCGGACGGCTACTTAGCAATCAGCCCCAGCATTTT. Its translation: CSALGRLLSNQPQHF.

This chain uses TRBV11-1 with TRBJ2-7; tentative D call: TRBD1 (6 bases). The CDR3 loop spans 19 amino acids. Germline CDR1 SGHAT, CDR2 FQDESV (reference sequence). The V end was cut by 3 bases, the J end by 4 bases, with 28 bases between. CDR3 bases: TGTGCCAGCAGCTTGGGGGCAGGGGTAGGTTTCACGCGGGCTTACGAGCAGTACTTC. Encoded protein: CASSLGAGVGFTRAYEQYF. The full variable domain, its missing parts supplied by reference TRBV11-1 and TRBJ2-7, is EAEVAQSPRYKITEKSQAVAFWCDPISGHATLYWYRQILGQGPELLVQFQDESVVDDSQLPKDRFSAERLKGVDSTLKIQPAELGDSAMYLCASSLGAGVGFTRAYEQYFGPGTRLTVT.

The rearrangement joins TRBV2 to TRBJ1-6; D gene ambiguous. Trimming shortened V by 3 bases and J by 7 bases, and 4 bases separated the two germline ends. Germline V gene data show CDR1 as SNHLY and CDR2 as FYNNEI. The CDR3 covers 12 residues. The CDR3, as DNA: TGTGCCAGCAGTGAGGGGAATTCACCCCTCCACTTT. This translates into CASSEGNSPLHF.

The gene calls are TRBV20-1 and TRBJ1-2; TRBD1 matches at 8 bases. With 6 bases clipped from V and 2 bases from J, the junction kept 5 bases outside the gene matches. CDR1 DFQATT and CDR2 SNEGSKA come from the germline V gene (reference sequence). CDR3 length: 13 amino acids. The CDR3 region is CSARRDRNYGYTF. For the CDR3, the DNA is TGCAGTGCCAGGAGGGACAGGAACTATGGCTACACCTTC.

The genes are TRBV30 and TRBJ1-2, with D perhaps matching TRBD1 (5 bases). The CDR3 has 14 residues. V lost 0 bases and J lost 8, with 16 bases in between. CDR1 and CDR2 from the germline V gene are GTSNPN and SVGIG (reference sequence). The CDR3 region is CAWSVLWGERGYTF. The CDR3 DNA reads as TGTGCCTGGAGTGTACTCTGGGGGGAGCGCGGCTACACCTTC.